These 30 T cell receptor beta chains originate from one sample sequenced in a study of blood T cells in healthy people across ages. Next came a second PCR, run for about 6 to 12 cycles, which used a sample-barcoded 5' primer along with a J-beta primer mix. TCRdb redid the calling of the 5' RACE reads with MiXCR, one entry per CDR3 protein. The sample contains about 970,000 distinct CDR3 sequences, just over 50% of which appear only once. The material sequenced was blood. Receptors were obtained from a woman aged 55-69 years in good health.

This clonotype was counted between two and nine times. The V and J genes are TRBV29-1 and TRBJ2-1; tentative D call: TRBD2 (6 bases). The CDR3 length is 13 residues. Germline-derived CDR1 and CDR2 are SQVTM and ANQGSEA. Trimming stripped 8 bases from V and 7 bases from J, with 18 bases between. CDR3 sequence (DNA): TGCAGCATAAAGGAGGGCCCTGGGAATGAGCAGTTCTTC. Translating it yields CSIKEGPGNEQFF.

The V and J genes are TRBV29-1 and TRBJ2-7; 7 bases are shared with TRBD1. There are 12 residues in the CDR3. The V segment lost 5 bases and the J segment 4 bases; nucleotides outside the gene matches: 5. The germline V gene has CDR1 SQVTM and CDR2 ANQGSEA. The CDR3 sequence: CSVQSGGYEQYF. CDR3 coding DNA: TGCAGCGTTCAGTCAGGGGGATACGAGCAGTACTTC.

In DNA, the CDR3 is TGTGCCAGTGCCTTAACTAGCGCGAACACCGGGGAGCTGTTTTTT. Translation: CASALTSANTGELFF. The chain recombines TRBV6-6 with TRBJ2-2; 7 nucleotides agree with TRBD2. Germline values: CDR1 MNHNY, CDR2 SVGAGI (reference sequence). The junction had 7 bases not matched to a gene; V was cut back by 9 bases and J by 0 bases. This CDR3 is built from 15 residues.

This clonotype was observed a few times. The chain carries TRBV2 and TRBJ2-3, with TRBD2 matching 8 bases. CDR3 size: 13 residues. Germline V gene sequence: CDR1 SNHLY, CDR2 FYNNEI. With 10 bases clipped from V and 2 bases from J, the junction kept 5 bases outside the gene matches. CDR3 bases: TGTGCCACGAGCGGGAGAGCCACAGATACGCAGTATTTT. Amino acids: CATSGRATDTQYF. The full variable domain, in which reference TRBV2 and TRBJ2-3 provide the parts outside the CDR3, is EPEVTQTPSHQVTQMGQEVILRCVPISNHLYFYWYRQILGQKVEFLVSFYNNEISEKSEIFDDQFSVERPDGSNFTLKIRSTKLEDSAMYFCATSGRATDTQYFGPGTRLTVL.

Written as DNA, the CDR3 is TGTGCCAGCAGTTACGGAGAGGGAGCCAAAAACATTCAGTACTTC. Translated, it gives CASSYGEGAKNIQYF. V gene TRBV6-6 combines with J gene TRBJ2-4; D perhaps matches TRBD2 (5 bases). Trimming left V 2 bases short and J 0 bases short, with 8 bases between. Germline V gene data show CDR1 as MNHNY and CDR2 as SVGAGI (reference sequence). The CDR3 has 15 residues.

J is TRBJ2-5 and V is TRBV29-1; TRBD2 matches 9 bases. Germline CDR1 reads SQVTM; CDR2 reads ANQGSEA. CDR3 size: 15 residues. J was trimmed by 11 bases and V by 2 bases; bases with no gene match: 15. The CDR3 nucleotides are TGCAGCGTTGAACGTCTAGCGGGACAACGGAATGAGCAGTACTTC. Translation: CSVERLAGQRNEQYF. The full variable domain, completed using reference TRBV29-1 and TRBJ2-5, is SAVISQKPSRDICQRGTSLTIQCQVDSQVTMMFWYRQQPGQSLTLIATANQGSEATYESGFVIDKFPISRPNLTFSTLTVSNMSPEDSSIYLCSVERLAGQRNEQYFGPGTRLLVL.

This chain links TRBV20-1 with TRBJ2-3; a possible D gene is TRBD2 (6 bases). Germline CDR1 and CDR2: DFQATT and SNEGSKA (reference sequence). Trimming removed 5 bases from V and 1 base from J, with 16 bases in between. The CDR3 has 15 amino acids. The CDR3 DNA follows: TGCAGTGCTTCTGGAGGGGAGGTTGGCACAGATACGCAGTATTTT. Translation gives CSASGGEVGTDTQYF.

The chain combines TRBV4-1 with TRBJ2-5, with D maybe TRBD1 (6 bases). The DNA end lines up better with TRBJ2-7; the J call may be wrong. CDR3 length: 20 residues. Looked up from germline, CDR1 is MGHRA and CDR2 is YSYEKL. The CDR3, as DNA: TGCGCCAGCAGCCAGAAACCTAGGCAGGGGCGGCCCCATTCCCCCTACGAGCAGTACTTC. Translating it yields CASSQKPRQGRPHSPYEQYF.

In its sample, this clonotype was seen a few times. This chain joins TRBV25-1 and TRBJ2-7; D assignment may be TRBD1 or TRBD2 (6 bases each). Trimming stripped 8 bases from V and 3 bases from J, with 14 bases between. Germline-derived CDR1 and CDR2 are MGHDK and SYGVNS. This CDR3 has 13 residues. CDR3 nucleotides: TGTGCCAGCCAAATCGGGGGCGACTACGAGCAGTACTTC. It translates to CASQIGGDYEQYF.

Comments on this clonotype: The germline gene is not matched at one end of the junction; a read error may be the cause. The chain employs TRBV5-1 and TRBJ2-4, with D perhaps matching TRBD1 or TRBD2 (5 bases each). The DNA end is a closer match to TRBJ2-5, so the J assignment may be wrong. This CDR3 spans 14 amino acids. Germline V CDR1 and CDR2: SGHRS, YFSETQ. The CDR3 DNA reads TGCGCCAGCAGCACGGGACCGACGCAAGGGACCCAGTACTTC. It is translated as CASSTGPTQGTQYF.

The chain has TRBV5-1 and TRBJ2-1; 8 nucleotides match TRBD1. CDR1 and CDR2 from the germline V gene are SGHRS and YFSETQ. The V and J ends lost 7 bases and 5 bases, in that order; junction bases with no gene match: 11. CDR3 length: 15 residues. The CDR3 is CASVYGQGSHNEQFF. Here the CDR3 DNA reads TGCGCCAGCGTTTATGGACAGGGAAGTCACAATGAGCAGTTCTTC.

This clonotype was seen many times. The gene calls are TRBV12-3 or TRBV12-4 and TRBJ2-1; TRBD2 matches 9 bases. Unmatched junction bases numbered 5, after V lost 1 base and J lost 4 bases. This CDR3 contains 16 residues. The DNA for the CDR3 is TGTGCCAGCAGTTTAGTCCTAGCGGGACATTACAATGAGCAGTTCTTC. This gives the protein CASSLVLAGHYNEQFF.

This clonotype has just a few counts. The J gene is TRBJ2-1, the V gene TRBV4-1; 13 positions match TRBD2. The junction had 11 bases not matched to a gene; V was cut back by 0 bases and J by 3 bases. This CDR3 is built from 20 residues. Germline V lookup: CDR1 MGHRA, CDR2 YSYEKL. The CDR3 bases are TGCGCCAGCAGCCAAGATGGGGGGACTAGCGGGGCTAGGCTCTACAATGAGCAGTTCTTC. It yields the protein CASSQDGGTSGARLYNEQFF.

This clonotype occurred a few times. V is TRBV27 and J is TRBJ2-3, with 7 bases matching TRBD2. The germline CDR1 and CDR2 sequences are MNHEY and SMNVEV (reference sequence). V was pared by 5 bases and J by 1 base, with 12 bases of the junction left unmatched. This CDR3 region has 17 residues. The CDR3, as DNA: TGTGCCAGCAGTCCTAGGGAGACTAGCCGGGGCACAGATACGCAGTATTTT. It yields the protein CASSPRETSRGTDTQYF.

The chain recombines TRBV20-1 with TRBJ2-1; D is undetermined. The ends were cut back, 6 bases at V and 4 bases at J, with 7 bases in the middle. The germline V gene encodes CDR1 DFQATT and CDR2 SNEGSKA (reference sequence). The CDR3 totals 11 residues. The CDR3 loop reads CSAIQYNEQFF. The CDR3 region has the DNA TGCAGTGCAATTCAGTACAATGAGCAGTTCTTC.

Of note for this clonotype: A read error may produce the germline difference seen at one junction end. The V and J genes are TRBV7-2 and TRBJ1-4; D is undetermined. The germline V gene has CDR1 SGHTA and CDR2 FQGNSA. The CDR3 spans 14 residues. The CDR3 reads CAGSPGSDPGKLFF. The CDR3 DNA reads TGTGCCGGCAGCCCCGGATCAGACCCAGGAAAACTGTTTTTT. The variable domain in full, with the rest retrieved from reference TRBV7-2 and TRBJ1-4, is GAGVSQSPSNKVTEKGKDVELRCDPISGHTALYWYRQSLGQGLEFLIYFQGNSAPDKSGLPSDRFSAERTGGSVSTLTIQRTQQEDSAVYLCAGSPGSDPGKLFFGSGTQLSVL.

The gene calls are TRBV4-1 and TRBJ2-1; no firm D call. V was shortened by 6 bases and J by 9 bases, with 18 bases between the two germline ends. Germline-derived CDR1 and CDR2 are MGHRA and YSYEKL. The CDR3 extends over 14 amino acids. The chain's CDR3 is CASRGLWGNSEQFF. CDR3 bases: TGCGCCAGCAGGGGCCTCTGGGGAAACAGTGAGCAGTTCTTC.

CDR3 amino acids: CSARDGMNTEAFF. In DNA, the CDR3 is TGCAGCGCCCGGGACGGTATGAACACTGAAGCTTTCTTT. The V call is TRBV29-1, the J call TRBJ1-1, with D tentatively TRBD1 (5 bases). Trimming took off 7 bases at V and 0 bases at J, with 12 bases between the two ends. The CDR3 sequence is 13 residues long. CDR1 and CDR2 (germline): SQVTM, ANQGSEA.

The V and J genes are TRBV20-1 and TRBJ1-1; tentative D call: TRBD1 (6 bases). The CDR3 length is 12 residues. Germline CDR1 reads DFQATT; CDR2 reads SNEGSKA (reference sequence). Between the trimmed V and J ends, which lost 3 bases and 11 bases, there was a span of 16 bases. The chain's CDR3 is CSASTLLGAAFF. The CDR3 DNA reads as TGCAGTGCTAGTACCCTTCTGGGGGCCGCTTTCTTT.

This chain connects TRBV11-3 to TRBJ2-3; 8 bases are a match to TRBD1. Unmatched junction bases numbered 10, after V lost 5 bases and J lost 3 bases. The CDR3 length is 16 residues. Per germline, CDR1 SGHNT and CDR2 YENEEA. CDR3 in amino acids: CASSPRQGPGTDTQYF. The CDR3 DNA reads TGTGCCAGCAGCCCACGACAGGGGCCGGGAACAGATACGCAGTATTTT. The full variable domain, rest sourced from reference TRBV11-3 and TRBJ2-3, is EAGVVQSPRYKIIEKKQPVAFWCNPISGHNTLYWYLQNLGQGPELLIRYENEEAVDDSQLPKDRFSAERLKGVDSTLKIQPAELGDSAVYLCASSPRQGPGTDTQYFGPGTRLTVL.

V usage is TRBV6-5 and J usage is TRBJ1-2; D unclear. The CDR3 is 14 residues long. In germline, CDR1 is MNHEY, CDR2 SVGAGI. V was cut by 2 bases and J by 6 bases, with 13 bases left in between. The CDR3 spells CASSYDAGIDGYTF. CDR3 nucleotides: TGTGCCAGCAGTTACGACGCGGGGATTGATGGCTACACCTTC.

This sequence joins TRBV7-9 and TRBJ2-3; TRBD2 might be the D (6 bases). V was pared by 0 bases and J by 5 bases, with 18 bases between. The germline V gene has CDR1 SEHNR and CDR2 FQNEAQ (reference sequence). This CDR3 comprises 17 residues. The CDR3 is CASSLAVTGGTKDTQYF. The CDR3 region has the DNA TGTGCCAGCAGCTTAGCGGTGACTGGCGGGACGAAAGATACGCAGTATTTT.

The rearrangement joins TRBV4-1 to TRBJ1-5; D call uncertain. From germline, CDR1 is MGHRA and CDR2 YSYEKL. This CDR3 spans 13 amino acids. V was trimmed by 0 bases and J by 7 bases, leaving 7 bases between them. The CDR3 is CASSQDQDQPQHF. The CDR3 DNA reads TGCGCCAGCAGCCAAGATCAGGACCAGCCCCAGCATTTT.

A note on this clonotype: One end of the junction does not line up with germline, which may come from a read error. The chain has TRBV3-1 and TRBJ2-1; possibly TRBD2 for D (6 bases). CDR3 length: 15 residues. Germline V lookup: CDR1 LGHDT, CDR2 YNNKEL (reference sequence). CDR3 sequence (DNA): TGTGCCAGCAGCCAAGGGGACTTATCCTACGATGAGCAGTTCTTC. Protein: CASSQGDLSYDEQFF.

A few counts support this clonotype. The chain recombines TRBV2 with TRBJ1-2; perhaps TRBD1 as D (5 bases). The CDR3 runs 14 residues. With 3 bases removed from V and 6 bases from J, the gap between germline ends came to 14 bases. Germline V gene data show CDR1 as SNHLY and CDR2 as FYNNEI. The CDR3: CASSDGQGTHGYTF. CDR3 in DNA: TGTGCCAGCAGTGACGGGCAGGGTACTCATGGCTACACCTTC. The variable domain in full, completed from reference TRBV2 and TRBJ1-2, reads EPEVTQTPSHQVTQMGQEVILRCVPISNHLYFYWYRQILGQKVEFLVSFYNNEISEKSEIFDDQFSVERPDGSNFTLKIRSTKLEDSAMYFCASSDGQGTHGYTFGSGTRLTVV.

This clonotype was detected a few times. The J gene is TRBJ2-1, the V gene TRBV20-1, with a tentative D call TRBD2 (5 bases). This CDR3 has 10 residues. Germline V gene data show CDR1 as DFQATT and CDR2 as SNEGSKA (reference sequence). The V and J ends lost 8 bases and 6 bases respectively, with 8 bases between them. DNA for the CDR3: TGCAGTCCTACTAGCAATGAGCAGTTCTTC. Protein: CSPTSNEQFF.

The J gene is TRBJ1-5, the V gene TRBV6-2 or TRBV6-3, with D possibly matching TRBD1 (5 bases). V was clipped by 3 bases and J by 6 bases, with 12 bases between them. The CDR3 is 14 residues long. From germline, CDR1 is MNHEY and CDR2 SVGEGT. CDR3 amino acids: CASSYHQGTQPQHF. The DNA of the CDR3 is TGTGCCAGCAGTTATCATCAGGGAACTCAGCCCCAGCATTTT.

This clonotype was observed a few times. The CDR3 region is CASIPRDRGSDTQYF. CDR3 in DNA: TGTGCCAGCATTCCCCGGGACAGGGGTTCAGATACGCAGTATTTT. The V gene is TRBV6-5, the J gene TRBJ2-3, with 10 bases matching TRBD1. Germline V gene sequence: CDR1 MNHEY, CDR2 SVGAGI. This CDR3 spans 15 amino acids. V dropped 7 bases and J dropped 4; count of bases not matched to a gene: 8.

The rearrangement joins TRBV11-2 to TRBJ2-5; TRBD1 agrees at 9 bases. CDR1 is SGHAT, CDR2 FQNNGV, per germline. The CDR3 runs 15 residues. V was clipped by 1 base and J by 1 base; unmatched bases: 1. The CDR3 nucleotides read TGTGCCAGCAGCTTAGGACAGGGGGTCCAAGAGACCCAGTACTTC. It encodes CASSLGQGVQETQYF.

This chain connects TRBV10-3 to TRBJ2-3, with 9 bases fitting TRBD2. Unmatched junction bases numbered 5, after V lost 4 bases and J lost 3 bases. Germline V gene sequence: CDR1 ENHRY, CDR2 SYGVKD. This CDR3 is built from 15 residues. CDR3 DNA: TGTGCCATCAGTGGGATCGGACTAGCGACAGATACGCAGTATTTT. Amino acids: CAISGIGLATDTQYF.